Presented here are 25 T cell receptor beta chains from one specimen sequenced in a study of Tregs in tolerant kidney transplant recipients. Using immunoSEQ multiplex PCR, the repertoire was profiled, and TCRdb retains in-frame clones only, with some absent. The sample totals roughly 32,000 clones. The input for sequencing was CD8+ T cells from blood, taken before the transplant. These receptors all come from a human donor who received a combined kidney and bone marrow transplant.

As regards this clone: Read data end 3 residues before the CDR3 end; the end is taken from the germline J gene. The chain is built from TRBV7-8 and TRBJ2-3, with D possibly being TRBD2 (5 bases). V lost 1 base and J lost 5, with 10 bases in between. Per the germline V gene, CDR1 is SGHVS and CDR2 is FQNEAQ. The CDR3 loop spans 14 amino acids. Here the CDR3 reads CASSLGPRGDTQYF. CDR3 DNA, as far as it was read: TGTGCCAGCAGCTTAGGACCCCGGGGAGATACG.

Turning to this clone: The read ends 3 residues shy of where the CDR3 ends; the end is completed using the germline J gene. This chain connects TRBV23-1 to TRBJ1-4; maybe TRBD1 (6 bases). TRBV23-1 is an ORF; its function is uncertain. This CDR3 has 17 amino acids. The V end was cut by 2 bases, the J end by 2 bases, with 15 bases between. The chain's CDR3 is CASSQPTGIGTNEKLFF. The covered CDR3 bases are TGCGCCAGCAGTCAACCAACAGGGATCGGGACTAATGAAAAA.

A note on this clone: The missing CDR3 end, 3 residues past where the read stops, is filled in from the germline J gene. This chain joins TRBV5-1 and TRBJ1-1; 8 bases are shared with TRBD1. The CDR3 has 14 residues. The ends lost 3 bases at V and 4 bases at J; junction bases unmatched: 5. CDR1 SGHRS and CDR2 YFSETQ come from the germline V gene. CDR3 residues: CASSSTGEGTEAFF. The CDR3 DNA, read in part, is TGCGCCAGCAGCTCGACAGGGGAAGGCACTGAA.

Of note for this clone: Coverage ceases 3 residues before the CDR3 finishes, and the germline J gene fills in the end. This chain joins TRBV29-1 and TRBJ2-1, with 13 nucleotides matching TRBD2. The CDR3 loop spans 14 amino acids. The J segment lost 7 bases and the V segment lost 6 bases, leaving 6 bases of the junction unmatched. Germline V gives CDR1 SQVTM, CDR2 ANQGSEA. CDR3 sequence reads: CSVTGTSGANEQFF. The covered CDR3 bases are TGCAGCGTAACCGGGACTAGCGGGGCTAATGAG.

Notes on this clone: Sequencing ends 3 residues short of the CDR3 end; the germline J gene provides the rest. The chain is built from TRBV7-8 and TRBJ1-3, with D possibly being TRBD1 (5 bases). Germline-derived CDR1 and CDR2 are SGHVS and FQNEAQ. The CDR3 extends over 17 amino acids. V shed 1 base and J shed 3 bases, with 16 bases lying between them. The chain's CDR3 is CASSLEIGGFIGNTIYF. The sequenced CDR3 bases are TGTGCCAGCAGCTTAGAGATTGGGGGGTTCATTGGAAACACC.

On this clone: The CDR3 extends 3 residues past the end of the read, so its final part is completed from the germline J gene. The chain uses TRBV20-1 and TRBJ1-2, with a weak D call TRBD1 (5 bases). CDR1 DFQATT and CDR2 SNEGSKA come from the germline V gene (reference sequence). The CDR3 has 14 residues. V was trimmed by 0 bases and J by 2 bases, leaving 10 bases between them. The CDR3 reads CSARDQGRNYGYTF. The part of the CDR3 DNA that was read is TGCAGTGCTAGAGATCAGGGCAGGAACTATGGC.

Of note for this clone: The missing CDR3 end, 3 residues past where the read stops, is filled in from the germline J gene. The chain employs TRBV6-7 and TRBJ2-5; D is perhaps TRBD1 (5 bases). Being an ORF, TRBV6-7 has a function that is uncertain. The V and J ends lost 2 bases and 3 bases respectively, with 25 bases between them. The CDR3 is 19 residues long. The CDR3 loop is CASSYPDGDSPLVEETQYF. The CDR3 DNA, read in part, is TGTGCCAGCAGTTACCCCGACGGAGACAGCCCGTTGGTAGAAGAGACC.

Comments on this clone: The read ends 3 residues before the CDR3 terminus; that terminus is restored from the germline J gene. This chain links TRBV11-1 with TRBJ1-1; 8 nucleotides align to TRBD1. With V trimmed by 5 bases and J by 5 bases, 4 bases remained unmatched. CDR1 and CDR2 from the germline V gene are SGHAT and FQDESV (reference sequence). The length of the CDR3 is 13 residues. The DNA read from the CDR3 is TGTGCCAGCAGCCCCTGGACAGGGACTGAA. Protein: CASSPWTGTE. The full CDR3 sequence reads CASSPWTGTEAFF.

Turning to this clone: The read halts 3 residues ahead of the CDR3 end, with the missing end drawn from the germline J gene. J is TRBJ2-2 and V is TRBV5-1, with TRBD2 as a possible D gene (6 bases). CDR3 length: 17 residues. Germline V gives CDR1 SGHRS, CDR2 YFSETQ. V dropped 2 bases and J dropped 3 bases, with 17 bases sitting between them. CDR3 DNA, as far as it was read: TGCGCCAGCAGCTTTTGGCCGGGACTCCGGGACACCGGGGAG. It encodes CASSFWPGLRDTGE. The complete CDR3 reads CASSFWPGLRDTGELFF.

With regard to this clone: The read ends 3 residues early relative to the CDR3; the germline J gene fills the gap. This chain links TRBV6-1 with TRBJ1-2, with D possibly matching TRBD1 (5 bases). Trimming removed 3 bases at V and 1 base at J, with 12 bases between. Germline V gene data show CDR1 as MNHNS and CDR2 as SASEGT. The CDR3 is 15 residues long. The DNA read from the CDR3 is TGTGCCAGCAGTGATCGGACATCGATTAACTATGGC. Encoded protein: CASSDRTSINYG. The full CDR3 reads CASSDRTSINYGYTF.

In the case of this clone: The read comes to an end 3 residues before the CDR3 does, leaving the germline J gene to fill in the end. This rearrangement joins TRBV19 to TRBJ2-3; no reliable D call. V lost 3 bases and J 3 bases, leaving 10 bases between the germline ends. Germline CDR1 reads LNHDA; CDR2 reads SQIVND (reference sequence). The CDR3 sequence is 14 residues long. CDR3 sequence reads: CASSIFYRTDTQYF. CDR3 bases read: TGTGCCAGTAGTATTTTCTATCGGACAGATACG.

As for this clone: With the read ending 3 residues before the CDR3 end, the germline J gene is used to fill in that end. This chain uses TRBV2 with TRBJ1-5; 7 positions agree with TRBD1. J gave up 5 bases and V 6 bases, and 7 bases lay outside the gene matches. Germline V lookup: CDR1 SNHLY, CDR2 FYNNEI. There are 14 residues in the CDR3. The chain's CDR3 is CASRTGTVDQPQHF. Incomplete CDR3 DNA: TGTGCCAGCAGGACGGGGACAGTCGATCAGCCC.

Concerning this clone itself: The missing CDR3 end, 3 residues past where the read stops, is filled in from the germline J gene. The chain is built from TRBV7-6 and TRBJ2-7; maybe TRBD2 (6 bases). The CDR3 has 14 amino acids. Trimming left V 5 bases short and J 4 bases short, with 15 bases between. Germline CDR1 SGHVS, CDR2 FNYEAQ. This CDR3 is CASSQGSGEYEQYF. CDR3 DNA (partial): TGTGCCAGCAGCCAGGGATCGGGGGAGTACGAG.

Worth noting for this clone: The read finishes 3 residues shy of the CDR3 end, and the germline J gene is used to complete it. V and J are TRBV5-4 and TRBJ1-1; TRBD1 is a possible D gene (5 bases). CDR1 SGHNT and CDR2 YYREEE come from the germline V gene (reference sequence). Deletions cut 0 bases from V and 1 base from J, with 7 bases between. This CDR3 comprises 14 residues. CDR3 DNA, as far as it was read: TGTGCCAGCAGCTTGGGGACACGGAACACTGAA. This gives the protein CASSLGTRNTE. In full, the CDR3 is CASSLGTRNTEAFF.

As for this clone: The read ends 3 residues early relative to the CDR3; the germline J gene fills the gap. The chain uses TRBV19 and TRBJ1-3; TRBD1 might be the D (6 bases). V dropped 7 bases and J dropped 4 bases, with 17 bases sitting between them. The CDR3 covers 15 residues. CDR1 and CDR2 (germline): LNHDA, SQIVND (reference sequence). The chain's CDR3 is CASTGPFGQGNTIYF. CDR3 DNA (partial): TGTGCCAGTACGGGACCCTTCGGACAGGGAAACACC.

Turning to this clone: The read terminates 3 residues ahead of where the CDR3 ends, so the germline J gene completes it. V gene TRBV30 combines with J gene TRBJ2-1; possibly TRBD2 for D (5 bases). Germline V lookup: CDR1 GTSNPN, CDR2 SVGIG (reference sequence). The CDR3 runs to 16 residues. V lost 0 bases and J lost 5, with 17 bases in between. The sequenced part of the CDR3 DNA is TGTGCCTGGAGTGTACGGGGTCCTCATGGTAACAATGAG. Protein: CAWSVRGPHGNNE. The whole CDR3 reads CAWSVRGPHGNNEQFF.

To note about this clone: The missing CDR3 end, 3 residues past where the read stops, is filled in from the germline J gene. V gene TRBV7-8 combines with J gene TRBJ2-5; D gene unclear. The CDR3 has 15 amino acids. V dropped 2 bases and J dropped 1 base, with 11 bases sitting between them. The germline gives CDR1 SGHVS, CDR2 FQNEAQ. Incomplete CDR3 DNA: TGTGCCAGCAGCTTAAGGCGGCGAGCCCAAGAGACC. Its protein is CASSLRRRAQET. The CDR3, in full, reads CASSLRRRAQETQYF.

As to this clone: The CDR3 end falls 3 residues outside the read, so it is completed with the germline J gene. The rearrangement joins TRBV2 to TRBJ2-3, with TRBD2 matching over 10 bases. Germline lookup yields CDR1 SNHLY and CDR2 FYNNEI. Germline trimming cut 2 bases from V and 4 bases from J; bases unmatched to any gene: 6. This CDR3 comprises 16 residues. The CDR3 loop is CASSELAGESPDTQYF. The CDR3 DNA, read in part, is TGTGCCAGCAGTGAACTAGCGGGAGAGAGTCCAGATACG.

Remarks on this clone: The read finishes 3 residues shy of the CDR3 end, and the germline J gene is used to complete it. The chain combines TRBV20-1 with TRBJ2-7, with TRBD1 matching 7 bases. Germline CDR1 is DFQATT and CDR2 is SNEGSKA (reference sequence). The V and J ends lost 3 bases and 2 bases, in that order; junction bases with no gene match: 10. The length of the CDR3 is 15 residues. The CDR3 region is CSARGTGQQPYEQYF. The covered CDR3 bases are TGCAGTGCTAGGGGGACGGGACAGCAACCCTACGAG.

Details on this clone: The CDR3 extends 3 residues past the end of the read, so its final part is completed from the germline J gene. V gene TRBV7-9 combines with J gene TRBJ2-7; 7 bases are shared with TRBD1. V trimming: 5 bases; J trimming: 4 bases; junction bases outside the gene matches: 11. This CDR3 region has 15 residues. Germline V lookup: CDR1 SEHNR, CDR2 FQNEAQ (reference sequence). CDR3: CASSPGQVPLYEQYF. Incomplete CDR3 DNA: TGTGCCAGCAGCCCAGGACAGGTTCCGCTTTACGAG.

With respect to this clone: The sequenced fragment ends 3 residues before the CDR3 boundary, so the rest is inferred from the germline J gene. This sequence joins TRBV20-1 and TRBJ2-1, with 11 bases identical to TRBD2. The V and J ends lost 3 bases and 4 bases, in that order; junction bases with no gene match: 11. This CDR3 comprises 17 residues. Germline lookup yields CDR1 DFQATT and CDR2 SNEGSKA (reference sequence). Incomplete CDR3 DNA: TGCAGTGCTAGCCTATTAGCGGGGGGGAAATATTACAATGAG. Its protein is CSASLLAGGKYYNE. The CDR3, in full, reads CSASLLAGGKYYNEQFF.

Remarks on this clone: Read coverage stops 3 residues before the CDR3 terminus; the germline J gene supplies the remainder. The J gene is TRBJ1-1, the V gene TRBV6-1; D may be TRBD1 (5 bases). V lost 0 bases to trimming and J lost 6 bases, with 11 bases between them. The CDR3 contains 14 residues. CDR1 is MNHNS, CDR2 SASEGT, per germline. The CDR3 bases that were read are TGTGCCAGCAGTGAAGCGCTTCGGGGGGCTGAA. Its translation: CASSEALRGAE. The whole CDR3 sequence reads CASSEALRGAEAFF.

Of note for this clone: The read terminates 3 residues ahead of where the CDR3 ends, so the germline J gene completes it. This chain joins TRBV19 and TRBJ2-1; 8 bases align to TRBD1. Germline V gives CDR1 LNHDA, CDR2 SQIVND (reference sequence). V was clipped by 5 bases and J by 2 bases; unmatched bases: 11. The CDR3 sequence is 17 residues long. CDR3 region: CASSPHLGQGPYNEQFF. The CDR3 bases that were read are TGTGCCAGTAGTCCCCACCTCGGACAGGGCCCCTACAATGAG.

About this clone: The read terminates 3 residues before the CDR3 end, so the remaining end is supplied by the germline J gene. The rearrangement uses TRBV10-1 and TRBJ2-1; TRBD2 agrees at 9 bases. Germline V gene sequence: CDR1 WNHNN, CDR2 SYGVQD (reference sequence). The CDR3 contains 14 residues. The ends lost 8 bases at V and 5 bases at J; junction bases unmatched: 7. CDR3 amino acids: CASATSGRNNEQFF. The part of the CDR3 DNA that was read is TGCGCCAGCGCGACTAGCGGCAGGAACAATGAG.

With regard to this clone: The sequence runs out 3 residues before the end of the CDR3; the remainder is reconstructed from the germline J gene. The chain is built from TRBV6-1 and TRBJ1-6, with TRBD1 as a possible D gene (5 bases). Trimming took off 1 base at V and 4 bases at J, with 11 bases between the two ends. The CDR3 is 16 residues long. Looked up from germline, CDR1 is MNHNS and CDR2 is SASEGT. CDR3 DNA, as far as it was read: TGTGCCAGCAGTGAAGAGGTTACAGGATATAATTCACCC. Its translation: CASSEEVTGYNSP. The full CDR3 protein is CASSEEVTGYNSPLHF.